Below, 5 T cell receptor beta chains from the same sample are listed, as sequenced in a study of cytotoxic CD8 clonotypes in ibrutinib-treated CLL. Profiled with immunoSEQ multiplex PCR; TCRdb holds only in-frame clones, not every one. The sample includes under 45,000 clones, around 67% of them seen just once. Specimen: PBMCs, collected at disease progression, from a patient treated with ibrutinib. The receptors shown here come from a human donor with chronic lymphocytic leukemia.

V is TRBV6-5 and J is TRBJ2-7; D is perhaps TRBD2 (5 bases). Trimming shortened V by 4 bases and J by 2 bases, and 18 bases separated the two germline ends. Germline-derived CDR1 and CDR2 are MNHEY and SVGAGI. The CDR3 is made up of 16 amino acids. The DNA for the CDR3 is TGTGCCAGCAGTTCTCCGGGGAAGCCGGTGGCCTACGAGCAGTACTTC. Translating gives CASSSPGKPVAYEQYF.

CDR3 coding DNA: TGTGCCAGCAGCCATCGGACAGGACGTGGCTACACCTTC. Encoded protein: CASSHRTGRGYTF. V and J are TRBV11-3 and TRBJ1-2; 7 bases are a match to TRBD1. Trimming cost V 5 bases and J 7 bases; bases outside gene matches: 7. This CDR3 is 13 amino acids long. Germline CDR1 and CDR2: SGHNT and YENEEA.

This chain links TRBV5-4 with TRBJ2-1; possible D gene TRBD1, 5 bases. CDR3 length equals 16 residues. The germline V gene has CDR1 SGHNT and CDR2 YYREEE (reference sequence). Trimming cost V 5 bases and J 2 bases, with 17 bases left between them. Written as DNA, the CDR3 is TGTGCCAGCAGTCCTGGCAGGGCGGCTACCTACAATGAGCAGTTCTTC. It specifies CASSPGRAATYNEQFF.

This chain connects TRBV28 to TRBJ2-5, with TRBD1 matching 9 bases. The CDR3 is 21 amino acids. Germline V gene sequence: CDR1 MDHEN, CDR2 SYDVKM. Trimming cost V 2 bases and J 2 bases; bases outside gene matches: 21. In DNA, the CDR3 is TGTGCCAGCAGTTTACCCAAACAGGGGGCAAAGGAATTGGGAGGGCAAGAGACCCAGTACTTC. It codes for CASSLPKQGAKELGGQETQYF.

J is TRBJ2-1 and V is TRBV29-1, with 8 bases aligning to TRBD1. Germline CDR1 reads SQVTM; CDR2 reads ANQGSEA. This CDR3 spans 14 amino acids. The junction had 9 bases not matched to a gene; V was cut back by 4 bases and J by 7 bases. CDR3 nucleotide sequence: TGCAGCGTTGGTCGGACAGGGTCCAGGAATGAGCAGTTCTTC. The encoded protein is CSVGRTGSRNEQFF.